The 15 T cell receptor beta chains below were found in one sample sequenced in a study of T cell responses to AZD1222 COVID-19 vaccine. Here immunoSEQ multiplex PCR was the method, and the copy in TCRdb shows in-frame clones only, minus some. The table lists under 200,000 clones, roughly 94% of them singletons. This specimen consisted of peripheral blood, obtained on day 0 of AZD1222 vaccination. The receptor source for this set is an adult in good health.

The V gene is TRBV2, the J gene TRBJ2-1; weak D call: TRBD1 (6 bases). The V gene's germline CDR1 is SNHLY and CDR2 FYNNEI. The V and J ends lost 7 bases and 10 bases respectively, with 20 bases between them. This CDR3 is built from 14 residues. CDR3 protein: CASTQQQGIVEQFF. For the CDR3, the DNA is TGTGCCAGCACCCAACAACAGGGTATTGTGGAGCAGTTCTTC. The entire variable domain, with the rest obtained from reference TRBV2 and TRBJ2-1, is as follows: EPEVTQTPSHQVTQMGQEVILRCVPISNHLYFYWYRQILGQKVEFLVSFYNNEISEKSEIFDDQFSVERPDGSNFTLKIRSTKLEDSAMYFCASTQQQGIVEQFFGPGTRLTVL.

Turning to this clone: Distinct nucleotide sequences in the sample also encode this CDR3. The chain has TRBV7-8 and TRBJ2-3; D not certain. This CDR3 has 12 residues. V lost 5 bases and J 2 bases, leaving 5 bases between the germline ends. Germline CDR1 and CDR2: SGHVS and FQNEAQ. CDR3 nucleotide sequence: TGTGCCAGCAGCCCGTTCACAGATACGCAGTATTTT. It encodes CASSPFTDTQYF. Together with reference TRBV7-8 and TRBJ2-3, the CDR3 gives the full variable domain: GAGVSQSPRYKVAKRGQDVALRCDPISGHVSLFWYQQALGQGPEFLTYFQNEAQLDKSGLPSDRFFAERPEGSVSTLKIQRTQQEDSAVYLCASSPFTDTQYFGPGTRLTVL.

This chain joins TRBV13 and TRBJ1-1, with D unclear. Germline loops: CDR1 PRHDT, CDR2 FYEKMQ (reference sequence). Between the trimmed V and J ends, which lost 5 bases and 8 bases, there was a span of 15 bases. The CDR3 has 13 residues. The CDR3 is CASSPPRLLEAFF. For the CDR3, the DNA is TGTGCCAGCAGCCCTCCACGACTTCTGGAAGCTTTCTTT.

This chain joins TRBV19 and TRBJ1-1; 8 positions match TRBD1. Germline V gene sequence: CDR1 LNHDA, CDR2 SQIVND (reference sequence). CDR3 length: 14 amino acids. Trimming cost V 3 bases and J 1 base; bases outside gene matches: 1. CDR3 sequence reads: CASSIGQGNTEAFF. Here the CDR3 DNA reads TGTGCCAGTAGTATCGGACAGGGGAACACTGAAGCTTTCTTT.

J is TRBJ2-7 and V is TRBV27; D is perhaps TRBD1 or TRBD2 (5 bases each). The germline V and J ends were trimmed by 3 bases and 3 bases, with 9 bases remaining between them. This CDR3 contains 13 residues. Germline V gene sequence: CDR1 MNHEY, CDR2 SMNVEV (reference sequence). CDR3 nucleotide sequence: TGTGCCAGCAGTTTGAGGGGAAGCTACGAGCAGTACTTC. Its translation is CASSLRGSYEQYF.

Concerning this clone: Different DNA sequences within this sample yield the same CDR3. The rearrangement links TRBV6-5 to TRBJ2-7, with 10 bases fitting TRBD1. The CDR3 runs to 14 residues. CDR1 and CDR2 from the germline V gene are MNHEY and SVGAGI. V lost 5 bases, J lost 2 bases, and 3 bases stayed unmatched. The CDR3 spells CASSPGQGAYEQYF. As DNA, the CDR3 is TGTGCCAGCAGTCCCGGACAGGGGGCCTACGAGCAGTACTTC.

The V call is TRBV5-8, the J call TRBJ2-5; possibly TRBD1 for D (5 bases). This CDR3 is built from 12 residues. CDR1 and CDR2 (germline): SGHTS, YDEGEE. Trimming stripped 5 bases from V and 1 base from J, with 6 bases between. In nucleotides, the CDR3 is TGTGCCAGCAGACAGGTCCAAGAGACCCAGTACTTC. As protein: CASRQVQETQYF.

The V and J genes are TRBV12-5 and TRBJ2-1; D remains unclear. V gave up 1 base and J gave up 4 bases, with 5 bases separating them. The CDR3 is made up of 13 amino acids. The germline V gene encodes CDR1 LGHNT and CDR2 FRNRAP. CDR3 sequence: CASGLAEYNEQFF. The CDR3 DNA reads as TGTGCTAGTGGTTTGGCTGAGTACAATGAGCAGTTCTTC.

The CDR3 bases are TGTGCCAGCTCACCATATGCCGGGGGGCAGCGAATATACAATGAGCAGTTCTTC. This gives the protein CASSPYAGGQRIYNEQFF. The rearrangement links TRBV18 to TRBJ2-1; D is perhaps TRBD2 (7 bases). There are 18 residues in the CDR3. Trimming shortened V by 2 bases and J by 4 bases, and 21 bases separated the two germline ends. CDR1 and CDR2 (germline): KGHSH, LQKENI. Full variable domain (outside the CDR3, taken from reference TRBV18 and TRBJ2-1): NAGVMQNPRHLVRRRGQEARLRCSPMKGHSHVYWYRQLPEEGLKFMVYLQKENIIDESGMPKERFSAEFPKEGPSILRIQQVVRGDSAAYFCASSPYAGGQRIYNEQFFGPGTRLTVL.

The CDR3 here is CASSLGSRAGYEQYF. The DNA for the CDR3 is TGTGCCAGCAGCTTAGGTTCGAGGGCGGGGTACGAGCAGTACTTC. V gene TRBV11-2 combines with J gene TRBJ2-7; D perhaps matches TRBD2 (6 bases). This CDR3 contains 15 residues. Germline-derived CDR1 and CDR2 are SGHAT and FQNNGV. V was cut by 1 base and J by 4 bases, with 14 bases left in between.

The chain carries TRBV5-1 and TRBJ2-4; 8 bases match TRBD1. Germline V gene sequence: CDR1 SGHRS, CDR2 YFSETQ. This CDR3 comprises 14 residues. Trimming removed 5 bases from V and 5 bases from J; junction bases left unmatched: 6. The CDR3 region has the DNA TGCGCCAGCAGTTGGTTGACAGGGGAAAACATTCAGTACTTC. Translation gives CASSWLTGENIQYF.

Regarding this clone: The sample holds other DNA sequences that translate to the same CDR3. The chain couples TRBV30 to TRBJ2-7, with a tentative D call TRBD2 (5 bases). Per germline, CDR1 GTSNPN and CDR2 SVGIG (reference sequence). The CDR3 contains 12 residues. V lost 1 base and J 4 bases, leaving 8 bases between the germline ends. CDR3 amino acids: CAWSAGSYEQYF. The CDR3 nucleotides read TGTGCCTGGAGTGCGGGATCTTACGAGCAGTACTTC.

The V gene is TRBV3-1 (or the pseudogene TRBV3-2), the J gene TRBJ2-7; D gene uncertain. The CDR3 length is 15 residues. Germline V gene sequence: CDR1 LGHDT, CDR2 YNNKEL (reference sequence). Trimming removed 0 bases at V and 7 bases at J, with 16 bases between. This CDR3 is CASSQDPAIGFEQYF. In DNA form, the CDR3 reads TGTGCCAGCAGCCAAGATCCGGCAATAGGGTTTGAGCAGTACTTC.

The chain uses TRBV7-8 and TRBJ1-1, with 8 bases aligning to TRBD1. CDR1 and CDR2 (germline): SGHVS, FQNEAQ. There are 12 residues in the CDR3. The V gene end was trimmed by 8 bases and the J gene end by 1 base; junction bases not matched to a gene: 0. The CDR3 sequence: CASDRGNTEAFF. The CDR3 nucleotides read TGTGCCAGCGACAGGGGGAACACTGAAGCTTTCTTT.

The rearrangement joins TRBV7-2 to TRBJ2-7; the match to TRBD2 covers 11 bases. The CDR3 extends over 15 amino acids. Trimming at V came to 3 bases and at J to 3 bases, leaving 4 bases not matched to a gene. Germline values: CDR1 SGHTA, CDR2 FQGNSA. CDR3 DNA sequence: TGTGCCAGCAGCTTCGACACTAGCGGGGGCTACGAGCAGTACTTC. Protein: CASSFDTSGGYEQYF.